This TCR beta chain came from a study of shared clonotypes between healthy human individuals. General study points: In having few donors, the study represented limited genetic and exposure-history diversity.

The junction had 5 bases not matched to a gene; V was cut back by 6 bases and J by 4 bases. The CDR3 runs 15 residues. CDR1 and CDR2 (germline): LNHDA, SQIVND (reference sequence). TCRdb's copy holds only in-frame clones and misses some; the assay was immunoSEQ multiplex PCR. Here the sample spans about 1 million clones, approximately 70% being singletons. As for this clone: The antigen is not known.

This TCR was recovered from a man between 18 and 35 years old in good health. The V and J genes are TRBV19 and TRBJ2-6; 8 nucleotides match TRBD1. Sequenced sample: memory CD4+ T cells sorted from blood. Subset denoted: CD45RA-negative fraction. The CDR3 sequence: CASRRQGTGANVLTF. CDR3 in DNA: TGTGCCAGTAGGAGACAGGGGACCGGGGCCAACGTCCTGACTTTC.